The source of this T cell receptor beta chain is a study of blood T cell repertoires in COVID-19. Study context: Sites in the United States, Italy and Spain provided acute and convalescent COVID-19 samples. The analysed material was cDNA or gDNA that came from T cells, B-cell-depleted T cells, or PBMCs.

Original methodology: Amplifying reference gene primers gave estimates of nucleated cell counts. TCRdb's copy holds only in-frame clones and misses some; the assay was immunoSEQ multiplex PCR. V, J and clone size derive from that table, while D and trimming were established from the DNA sequence. The table includes about 70,000 clones, 80% to 95% detected once. This CDR3 is 15 amino acids long. Germline CDR1 is LNHDA and CDR2 is SQIVND (reference sequence). The V and J ends lost 4 bases and 5 bases, in that order; junction bases with no gene match: 9. The Seattle site enrolled patients during active infection and followed them longitudinally.

The V and J genes are TRBV19 and TRBJ2-3; 7 nucleotides align to TRBD1. The TCR originated in a man aged 50 to 60 with COVID-19, enrolled during active disease. Sequenced sample: peripheral blood. CDR3 protein: CASSKGAVGEDTQYF. The CDR3, as DNA: TGTGCCAGTAGTAAGGGGGCGGTCGGCGAAGATACGCAGTATTTT.